Following are 19 T cell receptor beta chains from one sample sequenced in a study of blood T cell repertoires in COVID-19. The method was immunoSEQ multiplex PCR; TCRdb's version includes in-frame clones alone and lacks a portion of them. The data hold around 250,000 clones, with roughly 82% observed a single time. Sequencing was carried out using peripheral blood. These receptors were obtained from a man at least 80 years old with acute or convalescent COVID-19.

The CDR3 region is CASSLGLAYEQYF. The CDR3 DNA reads TGTGCCAGCAGTTTGGGACTAGCCTACGAGCAGTACTTC. J is TRBJ2-7 and V is TRBV12-3 or TRBV12-4, with TRBD2 matching over 8 bases. The CDR3 is made up of 13 amino acids. The V gene end was trimmed by 3 bases and the J gene end by 2 bases; junction bases not matched to a gene: 0.

The CDR3: CASSRDFQETQYF. CDR3 nucleotides: TGTGCCAGCAGCCGGGACTTCCAAGAGACCCAGTACTTC. The rearrangement joins TRBV7-2 to TRBJ2-5; possible D gene TRBD2, 6 bases. Germline CDR1 SGHTA, CDR2 FQGNSA. Deletions cut 5 bases from V and 1 base from J, with 8 bases between. The CDR3 is 13 residues long.

The chain combines TRBV19 with TRBJ1-5, with D unresolved. The V and J ends lost 5 bases and 5 bases respectively, with 13 bases between them. The CDR3 is made up of 14 amino acids. Germline assignment: CDR1 LNHDA and CDR2 SQIVND (reference sequence). As DNA, the CDR3 is TGTGCCAGTAGTTTGAGGTTCCCAGATCAGCCCCAGCATTTT. The encoded protein is CASSLRFPDQPQHF. Full variable domain (missing parts from reference TRBV19 and TRBJ1-5): DGGITQSPKYLFRKEGQNVTLSCEQNLNHDAMYWYRQDPGQGLRLIYYSQIVNDFQKGDIAEGYSVSREKKESFPLTVTSAQKNPTAFYLCASSLRFPDQPQHFGDGTRLSIL.

This chain uses TRBV4-2 with TRBJ2-5, with 9 nucleotides matching TRBD2. Germline V lookup: CDR1 LGHNA, CDR2 YNFKEQ. CDR3 size: 18 residues. With 0 bases clipped from V and 4 bases from J, the junction kept 12 bases outside the gene matches. This chain's CDR3 is CASSQEIGSGRGRETQYF. For the CDR3, the DNA is TGTGCCAGCAGCCAAGAGATAGGTAGCGGGAGAGGAAGAGAGACCCAGTACTTC.

This clone came up once. DNA for the CDR3: TGTGCCAGCACCCTCACCCCGGGGGTAGGCGAGCAGTACTTC. This translates into CASTLTPGVGEQYF. This chain joins TRBV27 and TRBJ2-7; weak D call: TRBD2 (6 bases). Per the germline V gene, CDR1 is MNHEY and CDR2 is SMNVEV (reference sequence). V dropped 7 bases and J dropped 6 bases, with 19 bases sitting between them. The CDR3 is made up of 14 amino acids.

This clone was observed a few times. This chain joins TRBV7-3 and TRBJ2-5; TRBD1 might be the D (5 bases). Germline CDR1 and CDR2: SGHTA and FQGTGA. Trimming cost V 2 bases and J 1 base, with 14 bases left between them. The CDR3 loop spans 16 amino acids. CDR3 sequence reads: CASSLGAGGSQETQYF. CDR3 coding DNA: TGTGCCAGCAGCTTAGGGGCCGGCGGCTCCCAAGAGACCCAGTACTTC.

V is TRBV7-9 and J is TRBJ1-3; D is ambiguous. This CDR3 is 15 amino acids long. Deletions cut 0 bases from V and 0 bases from J, with 6 bases between. Germline loops: CDR1 SEHNR, CDR2 FQNEAQ (reference sequence). CDR3 DNA sequence: TGTGCCAGCAGCTTAGCGCCGAGCTCTGGAAACACCATATATTTT. It yields the protein CASSLAPSSGNTIYF. The full variable domain, in which reference TRBV7-9 and TRBJ1-3 provide the parts outside the CDR3, is DTGVSQNPRHKITKRGQNVTFRCDPISEHNRLYWYRQTLGQGPEFLTYFQNEAQLEKSRLLSDRFSAERPKGSFSTLEIQRTEQGDSAMYLCASSLAPSSGNTIYFGEGSWLTVV.

This chain uses TRBV18 with TRBJ1-1; tentatively, D is TRBD1 (6 bases). From germline, CDR1 is KGHSH and CDR2 LQKENI. The CDR3 is made up of 18 amino acids. V shed 3 bases and J shed 1 base, with 21 bases lying between them. As DNA, the CDR3 is TGTGCCAGCTCACCCCTGGGGCTGGTTGGACAGCCGAACACTGAAGCTTTCTTT. It codes for CASSPLGLVGQPNTEAFF.

This chain links TRBV13 with TRBJ1-1; TRBD1 aligns across 10 bases. The V segment lost 4 bases and the J segment 5 bases; nucleotides outside the gene matches: 4. This CDR3 is 14 amino acids long. CDR1 PRHDT and CDR2 FYEKMQ come from the germline V gene (reference sequence). The CDR3 loop is CASSSGQGDTEAFF. As DNA, the CDR3 is TGTGCCAGCAGCTCCGGACAGGGGGATACTGAAGCTTTCTTT.

The rearrangement joins TRBV6-2 or TRBV6-3 to TRBJ1-5; a possible D gene is TRBD1 (5 bases). Germline V lookup: CDR1 MNHEY, CDR2 SVGEGT. The CDR3 contains 16 residues. V lost 5 bases and J lost 4, with 18 bases in between. The CDR3 DNA follows: TGTGCCAGCAGTGACGCCCCCGGGGGGAAAAATCAGCCCCAGCATTTT. This codes for CASSDAPGGKNQPQHF.

This clone came up once. V and J are TRBV7-2 and TRBJ1-3; D unclear. The germline V and J ends were trimmed by 3 bases and 4 bases, with 10 bases remaining between them. Germline loops: CDR1 SGHTA, CDR2 FQGNSA. The CDR3 consists of 14 residues. The CDR3 nucleotides read TGTGCCAGCAGCTTTCAGGCGCTCGGAAACACCATATATTTT. Protein: CASSFQALGNTIYF.

This chain connects TRBV9 to TRBJ2-7, with D perhaps matching TRBD1 (6 bases). Between the trimmed V and J ends, which lost 4 bases and 2 bases, there was a span of 10 bases. From germline, CDR1 is SGDLS and CDR2 YYNGEE. This CDR3 is built from 13 residues. The CDR3 here is CASSPGVTYEQYF. The CDR3, as DNA: TGTGCCAGCAGCCCAGGGGTGACCTACGAGCAGTACTTC.

The chain combines TRBV2 with TRBJ1-6; 7 bases line up with TRBD1. This CDR3 has 14 residues. The V gene end was trimmed by 10 bases and the J gene end by 6 bases; junction bases not matched to a gene: 9. Germline V gene lookup returns CDR1 SNHLY and CDR2 FYNNEI. The CDR3 here is CAIGGGTVNSPLHF. The DNA of the CDR3 is TGTGCCATCGGGGGGGGGACAGTTAATTCACCCCTCCACTTT.

The chain couples TRBV18 to TRBJ2-1; 8 bases line up with TRBD1. The CDR3 is 14 amino acids. Trimming cost V 3 bases and J 10 bases; bases outside gene matches: 8. CDR1 and CDR2 from the germline V gene are KGHSH and LQKENI. CDR3 region: CASSPRQGIYEQFF. Here the CDR3 DNA reads TGTGCCAGCTCACCTAGACAGGGGATCTACGAGCAGTTCTTC.

V gene TRBV19 combines with J gene TRBJ1-1; TRBD1 is a possible D gene (5 bases). The CDR3 consists of 14 residues. The V end lost 7 bases, the J end lost 4 bases, and 16 bases lay between the germline ends. Per the germline V gene, CDR1 is LNHDA and CDR2 is SQIVND (reference sequence). This CDR3 is CASMYGREVTEAFF. The DNA for the CDR3 is TGTGCCAGTATGTATGGCAGGGAGGTCACTGAAGCTTTCTTT.

The J gene is TRBJ1-1, the V gene TRBV19, with a possible D match to TRBD1 (6 bases). This CDR3 contains 13 residues. V dropped 4 bases and J dropped 1 base, with 7 bases sitting between them. CDR1 is LNHDA, CDR2 SQIVND, per germline (reference sequence). The CDR3 region has the DNA TGTGCCAGTAGTAGGGACAAGAACACTGAAGCTTTCTTT. This gives the protein CASSRDKNTEAFF.

The chain carries TRBV7-2 and TRBJ1-2; 9 nucleotides agree with TRBD1. The V gene end was trimmed by 4 bases and the J gene end by 6 bases; junction bases not matched to a gene: 9. Germline values: CDR1 SGHTA, CDR2 FQGNSA. This CDR3 has 15 amino acids. This CDR3 reads CASSSAAGTGHGYTF. CDR3 coding DNA: TGTGCCAGCAGCTCAGCTGCCGGGACAGGGCATGGCTACACCTTC.

The chain links TRBV29-1 to TRBJ2-3, with D perhaps TRBD2 (6 bases). Trimming left V 0 bases short and J 6 bases short, with 16 bases between. CDR1 and CDR2 from the germline V gene are SQVTM and ANQGSEA. CDR3 size: 15 residues. The CDR3 is CSVEDLGQGLDTQYF. As DNA, the CDR3 is TGCAGCGTTGAAGATTTGGGTCAGGGACTTGATACGCAGTATTTT.

This chain links TRBV28 with TRBJ2-1; tentatively, D is TRBD2 (6 bases). V lost 3 bases to trimming and J lost 4 bases, with 16 bases between them. The V gene's germline CDR1 is MDHEN and CDR2 SYDVKM. CDR3 length equals 16 residues. CDR3 in DNA: TGTGCCAGCAGTTTCCCTCCGGGGAGGACTTACAATGAGCAGTTCTTC. Amino acid sequence: CASSFPPGRTYNEQFF.